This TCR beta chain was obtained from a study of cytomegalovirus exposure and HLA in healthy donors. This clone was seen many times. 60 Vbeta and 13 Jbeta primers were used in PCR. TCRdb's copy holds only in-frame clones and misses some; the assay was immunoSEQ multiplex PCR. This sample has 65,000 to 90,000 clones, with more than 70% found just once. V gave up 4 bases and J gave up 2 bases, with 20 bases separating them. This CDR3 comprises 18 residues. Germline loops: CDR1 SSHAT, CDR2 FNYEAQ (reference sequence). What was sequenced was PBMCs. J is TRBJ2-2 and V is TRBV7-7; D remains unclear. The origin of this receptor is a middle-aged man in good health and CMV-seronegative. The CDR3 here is CASSSAMGPTRNTGELFF. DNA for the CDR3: TGTGCCAGCAGCTCGGCAATGGGCCCGACACGAAACACCGGGGAGCTGTTTTTT.